The T cell receptor (beta chain) described here comes from a study of beta chain features in type 1 diabetes. General study findings and limits: TCRB CDR3 length was moderately but significantly reduced in all four CD4+ subsets of Type 1 diabetes patients.

CDR1 and CDR2 (germline): SGHVS, FQNEAQ. The CDR3 has 16 residues. Trimming at V came to 5 bases and at J to 7 bases, leaving 12 bases not matched to a gene. Reverse transcription of all isolated RNA meant that expressed TCRB transcripts were sequenced. The protocol was immunoSEQ multiplex PCR, while the TCRdb copy is restricted to in-frame clones and leaves out a portion. The data show roughly 14,000 clones, approximately 71% seen once. Remarks on this clone: The antigen is undetermined.

The sequencing input was Tregs from blood. The source is a man aged 30 to 45 with type 1 diabetes. This chain links TRBV7-8 with TRBJ2-2, with 8 bases lining up with TRBD1. This CDR3 is CASSLRTGKTIGELFF. The DNA for the CDR3 is TGTGCCAGCAGCCTTCGGACAGGGAAGACGATCGGGGAGCTGTTTTTT.